The next 25 T cell receptor beta chains were all read from a single sample in a study of OX40 agonist ivuxolimab in advanced cancers. Clones were read by immunoSEQ multiplex PCR, and TCRdb kept only the in-frame ones, dropping some. This sample has over 45,000 clones, with over 80% found just once. The sample consisted of CD4+ or CD8+ T cells sorted from blood, taken in a trial of the OX40 agonist ivuxolimab. These receptors came from an adult with an advanced solid tumor such as melanoma, head and neck, liver or kidney cancer.

The chain employs TRBV6-7 and TRBJ1-1; perhaps TRBD1 as D (5 bases). TRBV6-7 is annotated as an ORF whose role is uncertain. This CDR3 contains 15 residues. Trimming shortened V by 0 bases and J by 3 bases, and 11 bases separated the two germline ends. Here the CDR3 DNA reads TGTGCCAGCAGTTACTCGGGTGGAGGGGACACTGAAGCTTTCTTT. The encoded protein is CASSYSGGGDTEAFF.

This chain uses TRBV2 with TRBJ1-4, with a possible D match to TRBD1 (5 bases). This CDR3 is built from 16 residues. Germline CDR1 is SNHLY and CDR2 is FYNNEI. V was cut by 7 bases and J by 8 bases, with 23 bases left in between. The CDR3: CASTLGRVGLGEKLFF. The CDR3 DNA follows: TGTGCCAGCACTTTGGGCAGGGTGGGGTTAGGGGAAAAACTGTTTTTT.

The chain links TRBV6-5 to TRBJ1-2, with TRBD1 as a possible D gene (6 bases). The CDR3 runs to 14 residues. Germline V gene lookup returns CDR1 MNHEY and CDR2 SVGAGI. Trimming left V 4 bases short and J 3 bases short, with 12 bases between. For the CDR3, the DNA is TGTGCCAGCAGTTTAGGGGGGCAGGACTATGGCTACACCTTC. Encoded protein: CASSLGGQDYGYTF.

V usage is TRBV10-2 and J usage is TRBJ2-7, with 7 bases fitting TRBD2. Germline V gives CDR1 WSHSY, CDR2 SAAADI. The CDR3 spans 12 residues. Losses at the gene ends were 4 bases for V and 9 bases for J; bases not matched to a gene: 6. The CDR3 spells CASSASGTGQYF. The CDR3 DNA follows: TGCGCCAGCAGTGCTAGCGGTACGGGGCAGTACTTC.

The rearrangement joins TRBV2 to TRBJ1-2; 8 bases are shared with TRBD1. The ends lost 4 bases at V and 8 bases at J; junction bases unmatched: 6. The CDR3 spans 13 residues. Germline CDR1 and CDR2: SNHLY and FYNNEI. For the CDR3, the DNA is TGTGCCAGCAGTGGCTTTACAGGGGGAGGCTACACCTTC. Its translation: CASSGFTGGGYTF.

The chain employs TRBV4-1 and TRBJ1-5; D is perhaps TRBD1 (5 bases). The CDR3 sequence is 15 residues long. V lost 1 base and J lost 3, with 10 bases in between. Germline CDR1 MGHRA, CDR2 YSYEKL. The CDR3 here is CASSQADRLNQPQHF. CDR3 nucleotides: TGCGCCAGCAGCCAAGCAGACAGACTCAATCAGCCCCAGCATTTT.

The genes are TRBV7-2 and TRBJ1-5, with D possibly being TRBD1 (6 bases). The CDR3 consists of 15 residues. V gave up 1 base and J gave up 5 bases, with 12 bases separating them. The germline V gene has CDR1 SGHTA and CDR2 FQGNSA. CDR3 residues: CASSLGTGMDQPQHF. Written as DNA, the CDR3 is TGTGCCAGCAGCTTAGGCACAGGGATGGATCAGCCCCAGCATTTT.

The rearrangement links TRBV7-2 to TRBJ1-3; the D is unclear. The CDR3 runs to 14 residues. V was trimmed by 2 bases and J by 1 base, leaving 6 bases between them. Germline CDR1 reads SGHTA; CDR2 reads FQGNSA. The CDR3 DNA reads TGTGCCAGCAGCTTATATAGGTCTGGAAACACCATATATTTT. This translates into CASSLYRSGNTIYF.

The gene calls are TRBV5-5 and TRBJ2-5; 8 bases are a match to TRBD1. With 6 bases clipped from V and 5 bases from J, the junction kept 9 bases outside the gene matches. The germline gives CDR1 SGHKS, CDR2 YYEKEE (reference sequence). The CDR3 extends over 14 amino acids. The CDR3, as DNA: TGTGCCAGCACCATTCGGACAGGGAGGGAGACCCAGTACTTC. Protein: CASTIRTGRETQYF.

This chain uses TRBV9 with TRBJ2-4; no firm D call. Trimming removed 4 bases at V and 1 base at J, with 15 bases between. Germline V CDR1 and CDR2: SGDLS, YYNGEE. The CDR3 has 16 amino acids. Here the CDR3 DNA reads TGTGCCAGCAGCCCGCCGTATGGTGCGGCCAAAAACATTCAGTACTTC. Translated: CASSPPYGAAKNIQYF.

V and J are TRBV5-1 and TRBJ2-7; 8 nucleotides align to TRBD1. The CDR3 consists of 13 residues. Germline CDR1 reads SGHRS; CDR2 reads YFSETQ. Germline trimming cut 3 bases from V and 3 bases from J; bases unmatched to any gene: 2. The chain's CDR3 is CASSSGQDYEQYF. CDR3 nucleotides: TGCGCCAGCAGCTCGGGACAGGACTACGAGCAGTACTTC.

The rearrangement links TRBV12-5 to TRBJ2-7, with D unclear. The germline V gene encodes CDR1 LGHNT and CDR2 FRNRAP. V was cut by 4 bases and J by 3 bases, with 13 bases left in between. This CDR3 is 14 amino acids long. The CDR3 nucleotides read TGTGCTAGTGGTTCGGTGGAAGCTCACTACGAGCAGTACTTC. It yields the protein CASGSVEAHYEQYF.

The chain uses TRBV9 and TRBJ2-3; D might be TRBD1 (6 bases). The germline CDR1 and CDR2 sequences are SGDLS and YYNGEE. The V and J ends lost 4 bases and 1 base respectively, with 13 bases between them. This CDR3 comprises 15 residues. The CDR3 loop reads CASSFDPGGTDTQYF. The CDR3 bases are TGTGCCAGCAGCTTCGACCCAGGGGGCACAGATACGCAGTATTTT.

There are a few counts of this clone. The gene calls are TRBV6-5 and TRBJ1-1; unclear D gene. Germline-derived CDR1 and CDR2 are MNHEY and SVGAGI. The CDR3 loop spans 13 amino acids. V lost 8 bases, J lost 0 bases, and 10 bases lay in between. The DNA of the CDR3 is TGTGCCAGCCTCAGGACTTTGAACACTGAAGCTTTCTTT. This codes for CASLRTLNTEAFF.

This clone is deemed medium-sized (0.01 to 0.1%). The chain carries TRBV7-9 and TRBJ1-6; tentatively, D is TRBD1 (6 bases). CDR1 and CDR2 from the germline V gene are SEHNR and FQNEAQ (reference sequence). Trimming stripped 5 bases from V and 9 bases from J, with 14 bases between. The CDR3 spans 14 residues. For the CDR3, the DNA is TGTGCCAGCAGCCCGACACTGACAGGTTCACCCCTCCACTTT. The encoded protein is CASSPTLTGSPLHF.

The chain couples TRBV7-9 to TRBJ2-5; D is possibly TRBD1 or TRBD2 (5 bases each). Germline CDR1 is SEHNR and CDR2 is FQNEAQ (reference sequence). V was shortened by 5 bases and J by 5 bases, with 18 bases between the two germline ends. This CDR3 is 15 amino acids long. The CDR3 bases are TGTGCCAGCAGCCAAGTTGGGGGTCCTTCGGAGACCCAGTACTTC. Its protein product is CASSQVGGPSETQYF.

This chain joins TRBV5-1 and TRBJ2-3, with 9 positions matching TRBD2. This CDR3 spans 17 amino acids. Germline CDR1 reads SGHRS; CDR2 reads YFSETQ. Unmatched junction bases numbered 7, after V lost 2 bases and J lost 0 bases. The CDR3 sequence: CASSLIKTSGSTDTQYF. The CDR3 DNA reads as TGCGCCAGCAGCTTAATCAAGACTAGCGGTAGCACAGATACGCAGTATTTT.

The chain uses TRBV7-8 and TRBJ1-2, with 7 positions matching TRBD1. V gave up 4 bases and J gave up 3 bases; unmatched junction bases: 2. The CDR3 is made up of 13 amino acids. CDR1 and CDR2 (germline): SGHVS, FQNEAQ. In DNA form, the CDR3 reads TGTGCCAGCAGCTACGACAGGGACTATGGCTACACCTTC. Its protein is CASSYDRDYGYTF.

The chain uses TRBV7-2 and TRBJ2-4, with 11 bases aligning to TRBD2. The CDR3 consists of 14 residues. The germline gives CDR1 SGHTA, CDR2 FQGNSA. J gave up 6 bases and V 5 bases, and 3 bases lay outside the gene matches. CDR3 protein: CASSPTSGGNIQYF. The CDR3 DNA is TGTGCCAGCAGCCCTACTAGCGGGGGAAACATTCAGTACTTC. Looking up the rest from reference TRBV7-2 and TRBJ2-4 gives the full variable domain: GAGVSQSPSNKVTEKGKDVELRCDPISGHTALYWYRQSLGQGLEFLIYFQGNSAPDKSGLPSDRFSAERTGGSVSTLTIQRTQQEDSAVYLCASSPTSGGNIQYFGAGTRLSVL.

The V gene is TRBV7-8, the J gene TRBJ1-1; tentative D call: TRBD1 (6 bases). Germline V gene sequence: CDR1 SGHVS, CDR2 FQNEAQ. V lost 3 bases and J lost 5, with 10 bases in between. CDR3 length: 13 residues. The CDR3 DNA is TGTGCCAGCAGCTTTGGGGGCCGGACTGAAGCTTTCTTT. Encoded protein: CASSFGGRTEAFF.

The chain has TRBV28 and TRBJ2-5, with D uncertain. The CDR3 totals 10 residues. Germline-derived CDR1 and CDR2 are MDHEN and SYDVKM. Trimming left V 8 bases short and J 6 bases short, with 7 bases between. In nucleotides, the CDR3 is TGTGCCAGCGCTTCGCAGACCCAGTACTTC. Translation gives CASASQTQYF. The complete variable domain, with remaining parts taken from reference TRBV28 and TRBJ2-5, reads DVKVTQSSRYLVKRTGEKVFLECVQDMDHENMFWYRQDPGLGLRLIYFSYDVKMKEKGDIPEGYSVSREKKERFSLILESASTNQTSMYLCASASQTQYFGPGTRLLVL.

The V and J genes are TRBV7-2 and TRBJ2-5; 9 bases map to TRBD1. The CDR3 runs to 13 residues. Trimming removed 6 bases from V and 5 bases from J; junction bases left unmatched: 4. Germline CDR1 reads SGHTA; CDR2 reads FQGNSA. CDR3 DNA sequence: TGTGCCAGCAGACAGGGGGCGCGGGAGACCCAGTACTTC. Translation gives CASRQGARETQYF.

Only one count was recorded for this clone. This chain connects TRBV18 to TRBJ1-2, with a tentative D call TRBD1 (5 bases). The CDR3 spans 13 residues. V was trimmed by 3 bases and J by 5 bases, leaving 10 bases between them. Germline V gene lookup returns CDR1 KGHSH and CDR2 LQKENI. Here the CDR3 reads CASSPVQEYGYTF. CDR3 sequence (DNA): TGTGCCAGCTCACCGGTACAGGAGTATGGCTACACCTTC.

The V call is TRBV5-5, the J call TRBJ1-3; 7 nucleotides match TRBD1. The CDR3 totals 15 residues. Germline lookup yields CDR1 SGHKS and CDR2 YYEKEE (reference sequence). J was trimmed by 1 base and V by 4 bases; bases with no gene match: 5. CDR3 nucleotide sequence: TGTGCCAGCAGCCTAGACAGGGTTTCTGGAAACACCATATATTTT. Translating it yields CASSLDRVSGNTIYF.

This sequence joins TRBV27 and TRBJ2-1; D uncertain. Germline V CDR1 and CDR2: MNHEY, SMNVEV (reference sequence). The CDR3 covers 15 residues. V lost 3 bases to trimming and J lost 3 bases, with 12 bases between them. This CDR3 is CASSFTPSGYNEQFF. As DNA, the CDR3 is TGTGCCAGCAGTTTTACCCCTTCGGGCTACAATGAGCAGTTCTTC.